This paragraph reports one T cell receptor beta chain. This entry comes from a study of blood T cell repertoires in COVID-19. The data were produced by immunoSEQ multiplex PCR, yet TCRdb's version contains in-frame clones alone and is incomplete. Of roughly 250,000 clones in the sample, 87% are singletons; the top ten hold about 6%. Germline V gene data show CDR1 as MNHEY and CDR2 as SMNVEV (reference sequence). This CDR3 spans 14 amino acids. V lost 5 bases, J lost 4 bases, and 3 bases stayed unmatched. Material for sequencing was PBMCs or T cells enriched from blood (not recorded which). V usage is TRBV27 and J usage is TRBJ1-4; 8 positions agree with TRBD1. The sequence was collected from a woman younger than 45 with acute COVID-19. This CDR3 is CASSLDRGNEKLFF. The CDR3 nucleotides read TGTGCCAGCAGTCTTGACAGGGGTAATGAAAAACTGTTTTTT.